This entry lists 25 T cell receptor beta chains sequenced from one sample in a study of cytotoxic CD8 clonotypes in ibrutinib-treated CLL. TCRdb's table, derived via immunoSEQ multiplex PCR, lists solely in-frame clones and lacks some. The profile shows some 150,000 clones, roughly 76% of them singletons. Source: PBMCs, taken after 24 months of ibrutinib treatment. The origin of the receptors is a human donor with chronic lymphocytic leukemia.

V usage is TRBV10-3 and J usage is TRBJ1-2; 9 bases are shared with TRBD1. In germline, CDR1 is ENHRY, CDR2 SYGVKD. V lost 3 bases and J lost 6; bases outside the gene matches: 2. This CDR3 region has 13 residues. The CDR3 coding sequence is TGTGCCATCAGTGACGGGACAGGGCATGGCTACACCTTC. It is translated as CAISDGTGHGYTF.

This clone came up once. The chain links TRBV6-5 to TRBJ1-5, with 9 nucleotides matching TRBD1. The V gene's germline CDR1 is MNHEY and CDR2 SVGAGI. The CDR3 contains 15 residues. V shed 7 bases, J shed 3 bases, and the junction held 7 bases outside the gene matches. The CDR3 spells CASTPGQGSNQPQHF. For the CDR3, the DNA is TGTGCCAGCACCCCGGGACAGGGCTCCAATCAGCCCCAGCATTTT.

Comments on this clone: Different DNA sequences within this sample yield the same CDR3. The V call is TRBV6-1, the J call TRBJ1-2; no clear D gene. V was shortened by 0 bases and J by 5 bases, with 4 bases between the two germline ends. This CDR3 region has 12 residues. From germline, CDR1 is MNHNS and CDR2 SASEGT. The CDR3 DNA reads TGTGCCAGCAGTGAAGCGCTATATGGCTACACCTTC. As protein: CASSEALYGYTF.

The genes are TRBV28 and TRBJ1-3, with D possibly TRBD1 on 5 matching bases. V dropped 6 bases and J dropped 0 bases, with 15 bases sitting between them. This CDR3 region has 16 residues. The V gene's germline CDR1 is MDHEN and CDR2 SYDVKM. CDR3 nucleotides: TGTGCCAGCAGCCCTGGACCGGGGCGCTCTGGAAACACCATATATTTT. It yields the protein CASSPGPGRSGNTIYF.

CDR3 in DNA: TGTGCCAGTAGTCCCCAGGGACGGAGCTCTGGAAACACCATATATTTT. Amino acid sequence: CASSPQGRSSGNTIYF. V and J are TRBV19 and TRBJ1-3, with a possible D match to TRBD1 (5 bases). This CDR3 spans 16 amino acids. Trimming left V 5 bases short and J 0 bases short, with 14 bases between. Per germline, CDR1 LNHDA and CDR2 SQIVND (reference sequence).

The rearrangement links TRBV7-3 to TRBJ2-1; D uncertain. V was clipped by 2 bases and J by 7 bases, with 9 bases between them. The CDR3 loop spans 13 amino acids. Germline lookup yields CDR1 SGHTA and CDR2 FQGTGA. Here the CDR3 reads CASSLGRTNEQFF. The CDR3 DNA is TGTGCCAGCAGCTTAGGACGAACAAATGAGCAGTTCTTC.

DNA of the CDR3: TGTGCCAGCAGCCCTCCGGGGAGAATCTACAATGAGCAGTTCTTC. It is translated as CASSPPGRIYNEQFF. This rearrangement joins TRBV7-9 to TRBJ2-1, with D maybe TRBD2 (5 bases). With 5 bases removed from V and 3 bases from J, the gap between germline ends came to 14 bases. Germline CDR1 and CDR2: SEHNR and FQNEAQ (reference sequence). CDR3 length equals 15 residues.

The chain links TRBV5-1 to TRBJ1-3, with D hard to call. This CDR3 has 12 residues. The V and J ends lost 0 bases and 2 bases respectively, with 0 bases between them. Germline loops: CDR1 SGHRS, CDR2 YFSETQ. Here the CDR3 reads CASSLAGNTIYF. The CDR3 DNA follows: TGCGCCAGCAGCTTGGCTGGAAACACCATATATTTT.

This chain uses TRBV5-4 with TRBJ2-2; D uncertain. Germline-derived CDR1 and CDR2 are SGHNT and YYREEE (reference sequence). The length of the CDR3 is 15 residues. Trimming removed 4 bases from V and 3 bases from J, with 13 bases in between. This chain's CDR3 is CASSPDPADTGELFF. Written as DNA, the CDR3 is TGTGCCAGCAGCCCGGACCCTGCGGACACCGGGGAGCTGTTTTTT.

This clone was seen more than once but under ten times. This chain uses TRBV28 with TRBJ2-3; the match to TRBD1 covers 10 bases. The V gene end was trimmed by 4 bases and the J gene end by 2 bases; junction bases not matched to a gene: 3. CDR1 and CDR2 from the germline V gene are MDHEN and SYDVKM. The CDR3 loop spans 15 amino acids. The CDR3 is CASSSGTGATDTQYF. The CDR3 coding sequence is TGTGCCAGCAGTTCCGGGACAGGGGCCACAGATACGCAGTATTTT.

The chain joins TRBV11-2 to TRBJ2-1, with unresolved D. Germline CDR1 SGHAT, CDR2 FQNNGV. V was clipped by 5 bases and J by 1 base, with 6 bases between them. CDR3 size: 13 residues. The CDR3 DNA follows: TGTGCCAGCAGCGACCATTCCTACAATGAGCAGTTCTTC. Protein product: CASSDHSYNEQFF.

This clone was picked up one time. The rearrangement joins TRBV6-5 to TRBJ1-2, with D possibly TRBD1 on 6 matching bases. The CDR3 has 14 amino acids. V was shortened by 2 bases and J by 5 bases, with 12 bases between the two germline ends. Germline CDR1 is MNHEY and CDR2 is SVGAGI. CDR3 region: CASSYPGAIYGYTF. Here the CDR3 DNA reads TGTGCCAGCAGTTACCCAGGGGCCATATATGGCTACACCTTC.

The chain carries TRBV4-3 and TRBJ2-1; D unclear. CDR1 is LGHNA and CDR2 is YSLEER in the germline V gene. Trimming removed 1 base at V and 11 bases at J, with 15 bases between. This CDR3 comprises 14 residues. The CDR3 region is CASSQGSPATQQFF. In DNA form, the CDR3 reads TGCGCCAGCAGCCAAGGGTCCCCAGCCACGCAGCAGTTCTTC.

The CDR3 DNA sequence: TGTGCCAGCAGCCAAGCCCTTAGCAGCTACGAGCAGTACTTC. Translating gives CASSQALSSYEQYF. This sequence joins TRBV14 and TRBJ2-7; no definite D call. The germline V and J ends were trimmed by 1 base and 3 bases, with 10 bases remaining between them. The germline V gene has CDR1 SGHDN and CDR2 FVKESK. The CDR3 is 14 residues long.

This chain joins TRBV13 and TRBJ1-1; tentative D call: TRBD1 (5 bases). Germline-derived CDR1 and CDR2 are PRHDT and FYEKMQ (reference sequence). This CDR3 comprises 13 residues. V was shortened by 5 bases and J by 3 bases, with 10 bases between the two germline ends. Here the CDR3 reads CASSPRVYTEAFF. Written as DNA, the CDR3 is TGTGCCAGCAGCCCCAGGGTTTACACTGAAGCTTTCTTT.

Details on this clone: The junction does not match germline at one end; this may be a read error. The chain recombines TRBV14 with TRBJ1-2; D gene unclear. The CDR3 loop spans 13 amino acids. In germline, CDR1 is SGHDN, CDR2 FVKESK. The CDR3 sequence: CASSKDKGTGYTF. CDR3 DNA sequence: TGTGCCAGCAGCAAAGATAAAGGAACTGGCTACACCTTC.

This chain links TRBV28 with TRBJ2-7; 12 nucleotides align to TRBD2. Germline V gene lookup returns CDR1 MDHEN and CDR2 SYDVKM. The ends lost 8 bases at V and 0 bases at J; junction bases unmatched: 14. There are 18 residues in the CDR3. The CDR3 reads CASQTPTLAGGSSYEQYF. CDR3 in DNA: TGTGCCAGCCAGACGCCAACGCTAGCGGGAGGGAGCTCCTACGAGCAGTACTTC.

The genes are TRBV7-2 and TRBJ2-7; D is unclear. Between the trimmed V and J ends, which lost 5 bases and 2 bases, there was a span of 7 bases. This CDR3 has 12 residues. Germline assignment: CDR1 SGHTA and CDR2 FQGNSA. The DNA for the CDR3 is TGTGCCAGCAGCCTCACTACCTACGAGCAGTACTTC. Its protein product is CASSLTTYEQYF. The full variable domain, its missing parts supplied by reference TRBV7-2 and TRBJ2-7, is GAGVSQSPSNKVTEKGKDVELRCDPISGHTALYWYRQSLGQGLEFLIYFQGNSAPDKSGLPSDRFSAERTGGSVSTLTIQRTQQEDSAVYLCASSLTTYEQYFGPGTRLTVT.

This chain connects TRBV5-1 to TRBJ1-2; 7 bases map to TRBD1. The CDR3 is 16 residues long. CDR1 is SGHRS, CDR2 YFSETQ, per germline. The ends lost 4 bases at V and 4 bases at J; junction bases unmatched: 13. CDR3 sequence (DNA): TGCGCCAGCAGCCTTGGGGTCGACAGGGTTAGCTATGGCTACACCTTC. This gives the protein CASSLGVDRVSYGYTF.

The chain is built from TRBV29-1 and TRBJ2-3, with a tentative D call TRBD2 (5 bases). The germline V and J ends were trimmed by 7 bases and 6 bases, with 14 bases remaining between them. Per the germline V gene, CDR1 is SQVTM and CDR2 is ANQGSEA. The CDR3 has 12 residues. DNA of the CDR3: TGCAGCGCCCGAACCCCGGGGGATACGCAGTATTTT. This sequence encodes CSARTPGDTQYF.

The V and J genes are TRBV14 and TRBJ2-7, with TRBD1 matching 9 bases. After removal of 9 bases from V and 6 bases from J, the junction contained 9 bases not matched to a gene. Germline CDR1 reads SGHDN; CDR2 reads FVKESK. The CDR3 runs 13 residues. This chain's CDR3 is CARARTGGGEQYF. The CDR3 bases are TGTGCCAGAGCCCGTACAGGGGGCGGCGAGCAGTACTTC. Complete variable domain (other parts from reference TRBV14 and TRBJ2-7): EAGVTQFPSHSVIEKGQTVTLRCDPISGHDNLYWYRRVMGKEIKFLLHFVKESKQDESGMPNNRFLAERTGGTYSTLKVQPAELEDSGVYFCARARTGGGEQYFGPGTRLTVT.

The chain recombines TRBV2 with TRBJ1-2, with D possibly being TRBD1 (6 bases). Trimming took off 5 bases at V and 3 bases at J, with 10 bases between the two ends. CDR1 is SNHLY and CDR2 is FYNNEI in the germline V gene. The CDR3 contains 13 residues. CDR3 region: CASSWGGDYGYTF. In DNA, the CDR3 is TGTGCCAGCAGTTGGGGGGGCGACTATGGCTACACCTTC. Drawing the rest from reference TRBV2 and TRBJ1-2, the complete variable domain is EPEVTQTPSHQVTQMGQEVILRCVPISNHLYFYWYRQILGQKVEFLVSFYNNEISEKSEIFDDQFSVERPDGSNFTLKIRSTKLEDSAMYFCASSWGGDYGYTFGSGTRLTVV.

The chain joins TRBV6-5 to TRBJ1-3; D is unresolved. Between the trimmed V and J ends, which lost 6 bases and 0 bases, there was a span of 9 bases. The germline V gene encodes CDR1 MNHEY and CDR2 SVGAGI. This CDR3 is 14 amino acids long. In nucleotides, the CDR3 is TGTGCCAGCAGACCCGACACCTCTGGAAACACCATATATTTT. Its translation: CASRPDTSGNTIYF.

This rearrangement joins TRBV28 to TRBJ1-2, with 7 bases aligning to TRBD1. The CDR3 covers 13 residues. V shed 6 bases, J shed 3 bases, and the junction held 4 bases outside the gene matches. Germline V CDR1 and CDR2: MDHEN, SYDVKM. The CDR3: CASRPTGDYGYTF. The CDR3 DNA follows: TGTGCCAGCAGGCCCACAGGGGACTATGGCTACACCTTC.

The V gene is TRBV9, the J gene TRBJ2-7, with D unresolved. V was pared by 4 bases and J by 3 bases, with 14 bases between. Germline V gene lookup returns CDR1 SGDLS and CDR2 YYNGEE. CDR3 length: 14 amino acids. DNA of the CDR3: TGTGCCAGCAGCCTGGGAAACCTAGGCTACGAGCAGTACTTC. This gives the protein CASSLGNLGYEQYF.